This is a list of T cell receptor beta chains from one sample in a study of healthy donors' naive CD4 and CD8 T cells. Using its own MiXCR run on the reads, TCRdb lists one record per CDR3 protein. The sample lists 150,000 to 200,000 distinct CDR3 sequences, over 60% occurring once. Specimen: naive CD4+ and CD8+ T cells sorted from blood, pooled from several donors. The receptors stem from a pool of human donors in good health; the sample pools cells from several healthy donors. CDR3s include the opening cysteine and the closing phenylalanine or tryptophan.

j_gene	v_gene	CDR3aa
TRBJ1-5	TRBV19	CASSIATGGSNQPQHF
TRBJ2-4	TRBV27	CASSPDRKGGIQYF
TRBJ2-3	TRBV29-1	CSVEGADTQYF
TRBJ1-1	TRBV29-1	CSVPGREDTEAFF
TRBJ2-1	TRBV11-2	CASTPYPGLVSSYNEQFF
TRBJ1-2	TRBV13	CASSSSTYGYTF
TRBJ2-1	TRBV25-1	CASRTSGGNEQFF
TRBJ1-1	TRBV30	CAWSQGGLTEAFF
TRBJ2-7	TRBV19	CASSLLTGKAYEQYF
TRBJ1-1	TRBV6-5	CAGSHRGRGPLTEAFF
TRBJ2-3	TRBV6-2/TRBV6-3	CASSVAGARADTQYF
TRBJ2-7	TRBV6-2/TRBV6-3	CASSPQVHGTSGGPIGYEQYF
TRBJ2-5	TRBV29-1	CSVGDRNQETQYF
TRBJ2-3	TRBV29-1	CSVTTGTDTQYF
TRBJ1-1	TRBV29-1	CSVGYEMNTEAFF
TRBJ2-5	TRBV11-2	CASSFLAGEQETQYF
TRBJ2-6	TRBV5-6	CASSSDLEGVANVLTF
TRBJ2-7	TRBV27	CASSLYGRAYEQYF
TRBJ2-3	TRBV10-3	CAISEGPTRGDTQYF
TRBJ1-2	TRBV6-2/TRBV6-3	CASSYRQGRRSNYGYTF
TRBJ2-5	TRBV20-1	CRGVKAGETQYF
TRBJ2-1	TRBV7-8	CASSLVVSYNEQFF
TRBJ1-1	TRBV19	CASSTTGTPQGREAFF
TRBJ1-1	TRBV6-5	CASSFLGQGGTEAFF
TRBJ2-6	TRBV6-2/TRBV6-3	CASSSSGAGANVLTF
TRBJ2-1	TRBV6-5	CASSHTTWGRYGNEQFF
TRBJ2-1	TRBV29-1	CSVGGSEVRSYNEQFF
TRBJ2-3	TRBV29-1	CSATVGQGAEDTQYF
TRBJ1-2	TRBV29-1	CSARLTAHYTF
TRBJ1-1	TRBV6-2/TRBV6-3	CASRGTANTEAFF
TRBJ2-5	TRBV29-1	CSVEGGALGETQYF
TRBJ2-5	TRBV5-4	CASSLFWTETVEETQYF
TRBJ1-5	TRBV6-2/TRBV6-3	CASSYWRASNQPQHF
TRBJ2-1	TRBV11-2	CASSSGRGEQFF
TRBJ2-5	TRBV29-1	CSGTRFQETQYF
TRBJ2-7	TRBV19	CASSSRDPSYEQYF
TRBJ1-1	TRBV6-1	CASRVGYTEAFF
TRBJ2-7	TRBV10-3	CAISESETSNYEQYF
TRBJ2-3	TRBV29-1	CSVPNEGRGTDTQYF
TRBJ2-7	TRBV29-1	CSVTGGVEDEQYF
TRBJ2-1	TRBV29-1	CSVDWQETYNEQFF
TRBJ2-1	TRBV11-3	CASSPYRGTSDYNEQFF
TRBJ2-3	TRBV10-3	CATTLAGGPDTQYF
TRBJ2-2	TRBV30	CAWSVQGKVGELFF
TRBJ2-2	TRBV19	CASALAGTNTGELFF
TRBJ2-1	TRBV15	CASRAGSSYNEQFF
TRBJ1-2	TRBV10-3	CAISESAFYGYTF
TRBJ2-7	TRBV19	CASSGTGLSYEQYF
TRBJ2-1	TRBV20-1	CSAREPSRGSSYNEQFF
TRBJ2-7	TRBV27	CASSPTRTGYEQYF
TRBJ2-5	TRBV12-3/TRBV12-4	CASSLGREGMETQYF
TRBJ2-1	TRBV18	CASSPLAAIASGEQFF
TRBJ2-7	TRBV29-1	CSVDSWIAYEQYF
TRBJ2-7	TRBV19	CASSTGGLAESYEQYF
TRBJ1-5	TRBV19	CASSRTGELSNQPQHF